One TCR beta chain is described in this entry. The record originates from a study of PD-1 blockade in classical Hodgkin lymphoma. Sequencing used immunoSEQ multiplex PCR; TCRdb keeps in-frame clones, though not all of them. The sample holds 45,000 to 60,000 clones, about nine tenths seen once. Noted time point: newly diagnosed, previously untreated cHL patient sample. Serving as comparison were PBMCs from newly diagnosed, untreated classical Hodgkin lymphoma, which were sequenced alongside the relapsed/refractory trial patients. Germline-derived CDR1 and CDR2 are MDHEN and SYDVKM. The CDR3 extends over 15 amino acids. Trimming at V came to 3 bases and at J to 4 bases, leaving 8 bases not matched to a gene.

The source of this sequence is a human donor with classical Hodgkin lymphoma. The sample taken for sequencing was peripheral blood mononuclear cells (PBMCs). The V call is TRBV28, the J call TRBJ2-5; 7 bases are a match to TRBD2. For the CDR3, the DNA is TGTGCCAGCAGTTTCTGGACTAGTGGGGGAGAGACCCAGTACTTC. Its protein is CASSFWTSGGETQYF.